These T cell receptor beta chains were read from a single sample in a study of somatic mutations in cytotoxic T cells in rheumatoid arthritis. Sequencing used immunoSEQ multiplex PCR; TCRdb keeps in-frame clones, though not all of them. The sample has roughly 11,000 clones, about 69% seen once. Material for sequencing was CD8+ T cells sorted from blood. These receptors came from an adult with rheumatoid arthritis. Each CDR3 is given with its conserved first and last residue. The D gene is left open where the match is weak. Clone size is given for some rows only: seen once, a few or many times, or a class if the clone is expanded.

clone size: .
D gene: .
V gene: TRBV28
J gene: TRBJ2-1
CDR3 protein: CASSFYRGGYNEQFF
CDR3 DNA: TGTGCCAGCAGTTTTTATCGGGGAGGCTACAATGAGCAGTTCTTC

clone size: .
D gene: .
V gene: TRBV11-3
J gene: TRBJ2-5
CDR3 protein: CASSSPQGSQETQYF
CDR3 DNA: TGTGCCAGCAGCTCCCCCCAGGGCTCCCAAGAGACCCAGTACTTC

clone size: .
D gene: .
V gene: TRBV6-5
J gene: TRBJ1-1
CDR3 protein: CASSYSTGNTEAFF
CDR3 DNA: TGTGCCAGCAGTTACTCGACAGGGAACACTGAAGCTTTCTTT

clone size: .
D gene: .
V gene: TRBV7-2
J gene: TRBJ1-6
CDR3 protein: CASSLAVDFSPLHF
CDR3 DNA: TGTGCCAGCAGCTTAGCAGTGGACTTTTCACCCCTCCACTTT

clone size: .
D gene: .
V gene: TRBV19
J gene: TRBJ2-1
CDR3 protein: CASSIGGVYNEQFF
CDR3 DNA: TGTGCCAGTAGTATAGGGGGGGTGTACAATGAGCAGTTCTTC

clone size: .
D gene: .
V gene: TRBV15
J gene: TRBJ1-1
CDR3 protein: CATSRDWAGRGTEAFF
CDR3 DNA: TGTGCCACCAGCAGAGATTGGGCAGGGAGGGGGACTGAAGCTTTCTTT

clone size: .
D gene: .
V gene: TRBV7-9
J gene: TRBJ2-2
CDR3 protein: CASSSLQGNTGELFF
CDR3 DNA: TGTGCCAGCAGCTCCCTCCAGGGGAACACCGGGGAGCTGTTTTTT

clone size: few
D gene: .
V gene: TRBV2
J gene: TRBJ2-7
CDR3 protein: CASIFRTDYEWQYF
CDR3 DNA: TGTGCCAGCATTTTCCGGACAGACTACGAGTGGCAGTACTTC

clone size: .
D gene: .
V gene: TRBV19
J gene: TRBJ2-5
CDR3 protein: CASSEGETQYF
CDR3 DNA: TGTGCCAGTAGTGAGGGAGAGACCCAGTACTTC

clone size: .
D gene: .
V gene: TRBV4-1
J gene: TRBJ2-3
CDR3 protein: CASSQETDDTDTQYF
CDR3 DNA: TGCGCCAGCAGCCAAGAGACAGACGATACAGATACGCAGTATTTT

clone size: once
D gene: .
V gene: TRBV2
J gene: TRBJ2-1
CDR3 protein: CASSSTVSLSANEQFF
CDR3 DNA: TGTGCCAGCAGCTCCACCGTGTCCCTCTCAGCCAATGAGCAGTTCTTC

clone size: .
D gene: .
V gene: TRBV7-9
J gene: TRBJ1-2
CDR3 protein: CASSLVGVPNYGYTF
CDR3 DNA: TGTGCCAGCAGCTTAGTTGGGGTACCTAACTATGGCTACACCTTC

clone size: .
D gene: TRBD1
V gene: TRBV7-9
J gene: TRBJ2-3
CDR3 protein: CASSYGQGDTDTQYF
CDR3 DNA: TGTGCCAGCAGCTACGGACAGGGCGACACAGATACGCAGTATTTT

clone size: medium-sized
D gene: .
V gene: TRBV4-2
J gene: TRBJ2-7
CDR3 protein: CASSQDSGNSYEQYF
CDR3 DNA: TGTGCCAGCAGCCAAGATTCAGGGAACTCCTACGAGCAGTACTTC

clone size: .
D gene: .
V gene: TRBV10-1
J gene: TRBJ2-1
CDR3 protein: CASIPRYLVNEQFF
CDR3 DNA: TGCGCCAGCATCCCTAGATATTTGGTTAATGAGCAGTTCTTC

clone size: .
D gene: .
V gene: TRBV7-3
J gene: TRBJ2-3
CDR3 protein: CASSLMFTDTQYF
CDR3 DNA: TGTGCCAGCAGCTTAATGTTCACAGATACGCAGTATTTT